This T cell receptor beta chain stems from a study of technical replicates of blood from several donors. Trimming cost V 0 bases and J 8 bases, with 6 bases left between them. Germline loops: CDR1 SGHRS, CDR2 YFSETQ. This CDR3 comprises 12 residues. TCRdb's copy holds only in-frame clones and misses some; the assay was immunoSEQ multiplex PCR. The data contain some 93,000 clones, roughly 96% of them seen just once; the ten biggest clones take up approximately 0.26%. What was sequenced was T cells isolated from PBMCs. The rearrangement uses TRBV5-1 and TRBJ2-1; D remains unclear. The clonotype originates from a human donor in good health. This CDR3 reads CASSLVADEQFF. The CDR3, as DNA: TGCGCCAGCAGCTTGGTGGCGGATGAGCAGTTCTTC. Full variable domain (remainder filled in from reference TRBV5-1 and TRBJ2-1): KAGVTQTPRYLIKTRGQQVTLSCSPISGHRSVSWYQQTPGQGLQFLFEYFSETQRNKGNFPGRFSGRQFSNSRSEMNVSTLELGDSALYLCASSLVADEQFFGPGTRLTVL.